This T cell receptor (beta chain) emerged from a study of T cell responses to AZD1222 COVID-19 vaccine. Germline CDR1 SGHAT, CDR2 FQNNGV. This CDR3 region has 13 residues. Trimming shortened V by 0 bases and J by 5 bases, and 5 bases separated the two germline ends. Some clones are missing from TCRdb's copy, which holds only in-frame ones; the method was immunoSEQ multiplex PCR. The table shows roughly 130,000 clones, with about 88% occurring only once. The clonotype comes from an adult in good health. The rearrangement uses TRBV11-2 and TRBJ1-5; D is undetermined. The input for sequencing was peripheral blood, taken on day 0 of AZD1222 vaccination. The CDR3 protein is CASSLDRDQPQHF. In DNA, the CDR3 is TGTGCCAGCAGCTTAGATAGGGATCAGCCCCAGCATTTT.